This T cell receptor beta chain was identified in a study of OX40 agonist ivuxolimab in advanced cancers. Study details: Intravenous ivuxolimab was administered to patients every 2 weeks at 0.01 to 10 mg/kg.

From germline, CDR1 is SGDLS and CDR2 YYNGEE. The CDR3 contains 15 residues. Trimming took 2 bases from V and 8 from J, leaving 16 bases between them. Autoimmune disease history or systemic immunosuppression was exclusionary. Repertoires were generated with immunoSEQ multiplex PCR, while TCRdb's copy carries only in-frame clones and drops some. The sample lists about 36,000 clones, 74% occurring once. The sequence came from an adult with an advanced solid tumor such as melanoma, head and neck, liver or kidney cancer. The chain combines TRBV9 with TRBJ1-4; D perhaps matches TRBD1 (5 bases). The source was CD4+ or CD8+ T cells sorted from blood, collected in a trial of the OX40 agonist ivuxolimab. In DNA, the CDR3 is TGTGCCAGCAGCGTTTCAGGCCTTCGGGGCGAAAAACTGTTTTTT. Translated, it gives CASSVSGLRGEKLFF.